This TCR beta chain was obtained from a study of T cell repertoires in cytomegalovirus infection. Overall study context: HLA-C-restricted CMV epitopes, recently identified, and well-studied HLA-B-restricted ones were used by the study. Indications of both CMV infection and matching HLA type were provided by public TCR beta signatures.

The ends lost 5 bases at V and 6 bases at J; junction bases unmatched: 11. The length of the CDR3 is 16 residues. This clonotype was detected only a few times. What it binds is not known. One entry per CDR3 protein, called by TCRdb with MiXCR from the reads. The sample lists hundreds of thousands of distinct CDR3 sequences, 30% to 40% seen once, with around a sixth in the top ten. This TCR derives from a human donor in good health (CMV status not recorded). Some clones in this sample may be carry-over from other donors' samples. The sample in question was cultured PBMCs, obtained from culture after CMV antigen stimulation. J is TRBJ2-1 and V is TRBV12-3 or TRBV12-4; 9 bases match TRBD2. The CDR3 bases are TGTGCCAGCAGTCCCCCGACTAGCGGACTCTCCAATGAGCAGTTCTTC. Translation gives CASSPPTSGLSNEQFF.